The 17 T cell receptor beta chains given below trace back to one sample, sequenced in a study of shared clonotypes between healthy human individuals (dated by TCRdb to 2020 to 2022). The library was made by the immunoSEQ multiplex PCR assay. The immuneACCESS repertoire file appears here via TCRdb, limited to in-frame rearrangements. These files lack a portion of the clones; in checked studies, under half of the deficit traces to unresolved V genes, and the cause of the others is not known. In all, the sample holds around 2.5 million clones, and more than 85% of those were seen once. The top ten clones comprise roughly 0.36% of the sample. The specimen sequenced was naive CD4+ T cells from PBMCs. The cell subset or site tag for this specimen amounts to: CD45RA+ positively selected. All receptors derive from a man aged 18-30 years in good health. Some clones in this sample may be carry-over from other donors' samples.

CDR3: CASSIGPGDYSYEQYF. The CDR3 DNA sequence: TGTGCCAGTAGTATAGGTCCAGGGGATTACTCCTACGAGCAGTACTTC. The chain joins TRBV19 to TRBJ2-7; D is possibly TRBD1 (6 bases). Germline V lookup: CDR1 LNHDA, CDR2 SQIVND (reference sequence). The V end lost 1 base, the J end lost 0 bases, and 13 bases lay between the germline ends. There are 16 residues in the CDR3. Looking up the rest from reference TRBV19 and TRBJ2-7 gives the full variable domain: DGGITQSPKYLFRKEGQNVTLSCEQNLNHDAMYWYRQDPGQGLRLIYYSQIVNDFQKGDIAEGYSVSREKKESFPLTVTSAQKNPTAFYLCASSIGPGDYSYEQYFGPGTRLTVT.

The table lists this clone with a count of one. The chain employs TRBV27 and TRBJ2-6; D gene ambiguous. Trimming removed 7 bases at V and 0 bases at J, with 16 bases between. The CDR3 is 17 amino acids. Germline lookup yields CDR1 MNHEY and CDR2 SMNVEV (reference sequence). CDR3: CASTLSRPDSGANVLTF. The CDR3 nucleotides are TGTGCCAGCACCCTATCGCGTCCAGACTCTGGGGCCAACGTCCTGACTTTC.

The chain couples TRBV6-1 to TRBJ2-1; 9 bases are shared with TRBD1. V shed 7 bases and J 10 bases; nucleotides not matched to a gene: 11. CDR3 size: 14 residues. Germline V gives CDR1 MNHNS, CDR2 SASEGT. For the CDR3, the DNA is TGTGCCAGCACCAGCGGGGACAGGGTGAGGGAGCAGTTCTTC. Amino acid sequence: CASTSGDRVREQFF.

The chain is built from TRBV27 and TRBJ1-2, with a weak D call TRBD1 (5 bases). This CDR3 has 12 amino acids. Trimming left V 5 bases short and J 6 bases short, with 10 bases between. Germline-derived CDR1 and CDR2 are MNHEY and SMNVEV (reference sequence). CDR3 in DNA: TGTGCCAGCAGTCCTAGGGGTGATGGCTACACCTTC. Its translation is CASSPRGDGYTF.

The V and J genes are TRBV2 and TRBJ1-1; 9 bases are shared with TRBD1. Germline-derived CDR1 and CDR2 are SNHLY and FYNNEI. V dropped 9 bases and J dropped 4; count of bases not matched to a gene: 6. The CDR3 length is 13 residues. The CDR3 sequence: CARGGTGSTEAFF. Here the CDR3 DNA reads TGTGCCAGAGGAGGGACAGGGAGCACTGAAGCTTTCTTT.

This chain uses TRBV27 with TRBJ2-2; a possible D gene is TRBD1 (6 bases). V lost 0 bases, J lost 3 bases, and 11 bases lay in between. CDR1 is MNHEY and CDR2 is SMNVEV in the germline V gene (reference sequence). This CDR3 spans 16 amino acids. CDR3 in DNA: TGTGCCAGCAGTTTATCGATTTGGACAGACACCGGGGAGCTGTTTTTT. As protein: CASSLSIWTDTGELFF.

The chain couples TRBV27 to TRBJ1-3, with D possibly being TRBD1 (5 bases). CDR1 and CDR2 from the germline V gene are MNHEY and SMNVEV (reference sequence). The V and J ends lost 6 bases and 1 base respectively, with 10 bases between them. The CDR3 covers 14 residues. As DNA, the CDR3 is TGTGCCAGCAGATCATCAGGGTCTGGAAACACCATATATTTT. Translated: CASRSSGSGNTIYF.

J is TRBJ2-1 and V is TRBV7-3, with D perhaps matching TRBD2 (6 bases). V was cut by 4 bases and J by 6 bases, with 16 bases left in between. The CDR3 is 15 amino acids. Germline V gene lookup returns CDR1 SGHTA and CDR2 FQGTGA. CDR3: CASSSGGLAANEQFF. CDR3 DNA sequence: TGTGCCAGCAGCTCTGGCGGCTTAGCGGCCAATGAGCAGTTCTTC.

This rearrangement joins TRBV11-2 to TRBJ2-5; D is possibly TRBD2 (6 bases). The CDR3 extends over 15 amino acids. V lost 0 bases to trimming and J lost 5 bases, with 13 bases between them. The germline CDR1 and CDR2 sequences are SGHAT and FQNNGV. The CDR3 DNA sequence: TGTGCCAGCAGCTTAGATATCGGGGCGGGGGAGACCCAGTACTTC. Its translation is CASSLDIGAGETQYF.

The V call is TRBV5-1, the J call TRBJ2-5, with 7 bases that match TRBD1. This CDR3 has 15 residues. With V trimmed by 3 bases and J by 5 bases, 10 bases remained unmatched. Germline V gene sequence: CDR1 SGHRS, CDR2 YFSETQ. Here the CDR3 reads CASSSQQGNGETQYF. For the CDR3, the DNA is TGCGCCAGCAGCTCGCAACAGGGGAATGGGGAGACCCAGTACTTC.

This chain uses TRBV16 with TRBJ1-2, with D possibly matching TRBD1 (6 bases). The CDR3 has 15 residues. From germline, CDR1 is KGHSY and CDR2 FQNENV. The germline V and J ends were trimmed by 7 bases and 8 bases, with 23 bases remaining between them. The DNA for the CDR3 is TGTGCCAGCACCCAGGGGCAGGGCAGAGCGTCGGGCTACACCTTC. Protein sequence: CASTQGQGRASGYTF.

This clone was counted between two and nine times. The chain uses TRBV15 and TRBJ1-5; D is unresolved. Germline V gives CDR1 LNHNV, CDR2 YYDKDF (reference sequence). Trimming stripped 3 bases from V and 2 bases from J, with 11 bases between. CDR3 length: 15 amino acids. CDR3 loop: CATSRVERGNQPQHF. The CDR3 bases are TGTGCCACCAGCAGGGTCGAGAGAGGCAATCAGCCCCAGCATTTT.

The chain is built from TRBV30 and TRBJ2-1, with 9 bases identical to TRBD2. Germline loops: CDR1 GTSNPN, CDR2 SVGIG (reference sequence). The CDR3 covers 16 residues. Trimming cost V 0 bases and J 7 bases; bases outside gene matches: 10. CDR3 bases: TGTGCCTGGAGTGTAAGATCGCGGGAGGGCCAGAATGAGCAGTTCTTC. Its translation is CAWSVRSREGQNEQFF.

The chain's CDR3 is CASGPDPAGANVLTF. CDR3 nucleotide sequence: TGCGCCAGCGGACCGGACCCGGCTGGGGCCAACGTCCTGACTTTC. V gene TRBV5-1 combines with J gene TRBJ2-6, with D hard to call. This CDR3 is built from 15 residues. Trimming cost V 7 bases and J 2 bases, with 13 bases left between them. Germline V lookup: CDR1 SGHRS, CDR2 YFSETQ.

The chain is built from TRBV19 and TRBJ1-5, with a possible D match to TRBD1 (5 bases). The CDR3 sequence is 15 residues long. Trimming removed 0 bases at V and 7 bases at J, with 13 bases between. Germline CDR1 and CDR2: LNHDA and SQIVND (reference sequence). The CDR3, as DNA: TGTGCCAGTAGTATAGAGGGGGGGATAGGACAGCCCCAGCATTTT. Its protein product is CASSIEGGIGQPQHF.

The rearrangement links TRBV6-7 to TRBJ2-7; 8 nucleotides match TRBD2. TRBV6-7 is recorded as an ORF, its role being uncertain. The ends lost 6 bases at V and 2 bases at J; junction bases unmatched: 9. The CDR3 contains 15 residues. The CDR3 region is CASRSLLAAAYEQYF. Written as DNA, the CDR3 is TGTGCCAGCAGGTCGCTACTAGCGGCCGCCTACGAGCAGTACTTC.

The chain is built from TRBV7-9 and TRBJ1-1; D perhaps matches TRBD1 (6 bases). The CDR3 runs 16 residues. Trimming removed 0 bases from V and 3 bases from J, with 14 bases in between. The germline V gene has CDR1 SEHNR and CDR2 FQNEAQ (reference sequence). DNA of the CDR3: TGTGCCAGCAGCTTAGCACCGGGGGCGGTGGACACTGAAGCTTTCTTT. This codes for CASSLAPGAVDTEAFF.